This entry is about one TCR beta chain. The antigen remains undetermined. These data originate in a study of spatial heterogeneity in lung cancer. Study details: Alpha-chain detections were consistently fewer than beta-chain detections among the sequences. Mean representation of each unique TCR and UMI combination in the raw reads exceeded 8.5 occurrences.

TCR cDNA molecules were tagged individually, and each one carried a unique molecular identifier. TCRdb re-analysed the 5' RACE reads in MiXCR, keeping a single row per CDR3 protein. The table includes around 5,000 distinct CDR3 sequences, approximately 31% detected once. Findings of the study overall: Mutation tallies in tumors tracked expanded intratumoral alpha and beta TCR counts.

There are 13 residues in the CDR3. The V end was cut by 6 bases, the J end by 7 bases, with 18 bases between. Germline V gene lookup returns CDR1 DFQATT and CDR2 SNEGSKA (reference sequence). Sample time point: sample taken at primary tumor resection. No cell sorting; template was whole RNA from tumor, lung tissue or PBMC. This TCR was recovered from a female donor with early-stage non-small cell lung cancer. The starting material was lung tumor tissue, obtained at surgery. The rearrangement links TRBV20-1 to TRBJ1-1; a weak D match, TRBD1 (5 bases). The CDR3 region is CSAPRGEFGEAFF. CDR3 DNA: TGCAGTGCCCCCCGGGGGGAGTTCGGTGAAGCTTTCTTT.